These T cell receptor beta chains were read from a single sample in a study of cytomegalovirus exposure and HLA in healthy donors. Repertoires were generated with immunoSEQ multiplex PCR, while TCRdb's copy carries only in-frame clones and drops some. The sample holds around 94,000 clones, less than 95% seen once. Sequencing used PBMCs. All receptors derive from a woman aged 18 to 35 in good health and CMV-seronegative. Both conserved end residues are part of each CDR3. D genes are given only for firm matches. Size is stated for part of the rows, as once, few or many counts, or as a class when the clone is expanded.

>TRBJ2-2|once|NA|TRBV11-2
CASSPRLGNTGELFF
TGTGCCAGCAGCCCCAGGCTTGGTAACACCGGGGAGCTGTTTTTT
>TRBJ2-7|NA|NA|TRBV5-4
CASSSSSNPWEQYF
TGTGCCAGCAGCTCCTCTAGTAACCCCTGGGAGCAGTACTTC
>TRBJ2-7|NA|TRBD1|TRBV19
CASSIAFRGPSYEQYF
TGTGCCAGTAGTATAGCGTTCAGGGGGCCTTCCTACGAGCAGTACTTC
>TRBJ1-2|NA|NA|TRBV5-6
CASSLADRRNYGYTF
TGTGCCAGCAGCTTGGCAGACAGACGAAACTATGGCTACACCTTC
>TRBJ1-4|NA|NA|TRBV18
CASSPPSQGNEKLFF
TGTGCCAGCTCACCACCAAGCCAGGGCAATGAAAAACTGTTTTTT
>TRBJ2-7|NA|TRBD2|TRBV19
CASSIGREEQYF
TGTGCCAGTAGTATTGGGCGGGAGGAGCAGTACTTC
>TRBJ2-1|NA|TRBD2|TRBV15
CATSGRGPLNEQFF
TGTGCCACCAGCGGGAGGGGACCCCTCAATGAGCAGTTCTTC
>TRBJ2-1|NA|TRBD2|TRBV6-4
CASSFLAGADNEQFF
TGTGCCAGCAGTTTTTTAGCGGGAGCAGACAATGAGCAGTTCTTC
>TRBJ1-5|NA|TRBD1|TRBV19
CASTWDRRDQPQHF
TGTGCCAGTACGTGGGACAGGAGGGATCAGCCCCAGCATTTT
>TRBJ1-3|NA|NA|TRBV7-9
CASSLEAGSGNTIYF
TGTGCCAGCAGCTTAGAGGCAGGGTCCGGAAACACCATATATTTT
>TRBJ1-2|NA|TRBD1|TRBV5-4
CASSQDRGQDYGYTF
TGTGCCAGCAGCCAGGATCGTGGACAGGACTATGGCTACACCTTC
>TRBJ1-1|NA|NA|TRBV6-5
CASSQGSEAFF
TGTGCCAGCAGCCAGGGGTCTGAAGCTTTCTTT
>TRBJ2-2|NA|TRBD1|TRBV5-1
CASSLATGVTGELFF
TGCGCCAGCAGCTTGGCGACAGGGGTAACCGGGGAGCTGTTTTTT
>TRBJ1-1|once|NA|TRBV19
CATEGAEAFF
TGTGCTACAGAAGGGGCTGAAGCTTTCTTT
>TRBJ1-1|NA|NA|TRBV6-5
CASHRMTGNTEAFF
TGTGCCAGCCACCGTATGACTGGGAACACTGAAGCTTTCTTT
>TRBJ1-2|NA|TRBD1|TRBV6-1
CAGGDRVKGYTF
TGTGCCGGGGGGGACAGGGTTAAAGGCTACACCTTC
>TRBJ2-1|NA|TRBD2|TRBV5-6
CASSLDAGGAYNEQFF
TGTGCCAGCAGCTTGGATGCGGGGGGAGCCTACAATGAGCAGTTCTTC
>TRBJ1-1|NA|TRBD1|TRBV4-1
CASSQEYAGGTEAFF
TGCGCCAGCAGCCAAGAGTACGCAGGGGGCACTGAAGCTTTCTTT
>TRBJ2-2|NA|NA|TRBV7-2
CASSLTSRLPAGELFF
TGTGCCAGCAGCTTAACGTCAAGACTCCCAGCCGGGGAGCTGTTTTTT
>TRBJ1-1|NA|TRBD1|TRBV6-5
CASRTGFNTEAFF
TGTGCCAGCAGGACAGGGTTTAACACTGAAGCTTTCTTT
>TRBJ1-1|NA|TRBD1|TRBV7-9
CASSLWDRVSDTEAFF
TGTGCCAGCAGCTTATGGGACAGGGTGTCAGACACTGAAGCTTTCTTT
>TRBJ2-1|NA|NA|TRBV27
CASSAGSSNEQFF
TGTGCCAGCAGTGCGGGGAGTAGCAATGAGCAGTTCTTC
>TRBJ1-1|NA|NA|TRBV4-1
CASSLPLSTYTEAFF
TGCGCCAGCAGCCTCCCCTTGAGTACCTACACTGAAGCTTTCTTT
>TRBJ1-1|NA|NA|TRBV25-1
CASSETQLMNTEAFF
TGTGCCAGCAGTGAGACACAGCTAATGAACACTGAAGCTTTCTTT
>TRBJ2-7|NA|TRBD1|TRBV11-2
CASGTGWSYEQYF
TGTGCCAGCGGGACAGGATGGTCCTACGAGCAGTACTTC
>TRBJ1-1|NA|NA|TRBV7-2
CASSLVGRVDTEAFF
TGTGCCAGCAGCTTAGTAGGTCGGGTAGATACTGAAGCTTTCTTT
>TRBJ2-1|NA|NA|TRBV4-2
CASSQDLLAEYNEQFF
TGTGCCAGCAGCCAAGATCTGCTAGCCGAGTACAATGAGCAGTTCTTC
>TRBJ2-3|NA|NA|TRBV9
CASITNGSTDTQYF
TGTGCCAGCATCACCAACGGTAGCACAGATACGCAGTATTTT